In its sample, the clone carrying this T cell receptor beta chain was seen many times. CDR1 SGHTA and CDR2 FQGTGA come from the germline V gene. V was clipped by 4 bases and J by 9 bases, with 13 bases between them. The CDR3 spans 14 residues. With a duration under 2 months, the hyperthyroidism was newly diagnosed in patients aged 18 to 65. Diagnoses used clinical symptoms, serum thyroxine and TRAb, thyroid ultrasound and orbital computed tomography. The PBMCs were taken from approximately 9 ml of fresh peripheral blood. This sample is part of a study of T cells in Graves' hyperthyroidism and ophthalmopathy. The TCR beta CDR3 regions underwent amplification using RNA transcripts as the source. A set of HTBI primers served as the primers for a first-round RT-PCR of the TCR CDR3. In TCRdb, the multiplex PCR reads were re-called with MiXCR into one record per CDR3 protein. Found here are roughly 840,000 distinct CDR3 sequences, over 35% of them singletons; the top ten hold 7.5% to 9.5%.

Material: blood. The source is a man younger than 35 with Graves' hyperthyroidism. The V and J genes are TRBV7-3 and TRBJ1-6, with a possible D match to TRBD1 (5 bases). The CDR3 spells CASSSTAGGSPLHF. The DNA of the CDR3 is TGTGCCAGCAGCTCGACAGCGGGGGGTTCACCCCTCCACTTT.